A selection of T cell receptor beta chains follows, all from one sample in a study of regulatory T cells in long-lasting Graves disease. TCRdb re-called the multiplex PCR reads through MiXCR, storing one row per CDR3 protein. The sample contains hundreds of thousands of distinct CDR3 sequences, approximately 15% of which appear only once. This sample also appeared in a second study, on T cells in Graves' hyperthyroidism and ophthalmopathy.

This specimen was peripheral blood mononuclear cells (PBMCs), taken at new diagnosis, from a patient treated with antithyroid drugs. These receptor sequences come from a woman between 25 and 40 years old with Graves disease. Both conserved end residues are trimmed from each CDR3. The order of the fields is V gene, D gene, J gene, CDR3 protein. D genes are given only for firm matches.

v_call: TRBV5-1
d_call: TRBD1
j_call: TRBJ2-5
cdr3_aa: ASSSIQGAGVGRETQY

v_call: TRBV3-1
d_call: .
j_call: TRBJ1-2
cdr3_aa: ASSQSRTEQYGYT

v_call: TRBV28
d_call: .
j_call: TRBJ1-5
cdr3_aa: ASTDVSNQPQH

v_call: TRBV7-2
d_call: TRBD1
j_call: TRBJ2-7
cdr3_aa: ASSLGRDRSFYEQY

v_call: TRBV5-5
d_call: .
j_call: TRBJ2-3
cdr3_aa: ASSLREIDTQY

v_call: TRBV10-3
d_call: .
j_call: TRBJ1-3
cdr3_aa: AIRITSGNTIY

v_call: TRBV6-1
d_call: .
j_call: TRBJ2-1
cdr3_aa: ASTILGSYNEQF

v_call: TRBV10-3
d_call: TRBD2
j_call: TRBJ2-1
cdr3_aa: ATRTSGRPYNEQF

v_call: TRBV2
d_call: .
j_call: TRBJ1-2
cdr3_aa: ASSEGGVLGGYT

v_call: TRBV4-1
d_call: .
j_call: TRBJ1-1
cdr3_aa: ASSQDGGIGTEAF

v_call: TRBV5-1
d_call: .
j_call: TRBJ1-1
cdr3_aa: ASSLAWLTEAF

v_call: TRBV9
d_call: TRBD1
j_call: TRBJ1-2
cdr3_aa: ASSPPFYGQGDYGYT

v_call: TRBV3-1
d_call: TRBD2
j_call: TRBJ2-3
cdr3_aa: ASSQETLAGVTDTQY

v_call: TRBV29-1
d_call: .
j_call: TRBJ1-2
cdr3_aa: SVENRPMDYT

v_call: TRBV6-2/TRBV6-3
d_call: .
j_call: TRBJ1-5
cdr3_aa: ASSLDRSIYPFGPQH

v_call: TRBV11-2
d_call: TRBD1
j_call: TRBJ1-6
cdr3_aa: ASSLRGHGGVDSPLH

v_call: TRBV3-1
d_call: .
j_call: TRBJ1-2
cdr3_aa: ASSQDFYGYT

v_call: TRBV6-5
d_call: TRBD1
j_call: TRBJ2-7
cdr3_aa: ASSYQPGQGGEQY

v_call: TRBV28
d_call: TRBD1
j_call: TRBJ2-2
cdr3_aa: ASVGRGLSNTGELF

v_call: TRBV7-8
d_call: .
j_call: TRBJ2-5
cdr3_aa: ATCVFKDETQY

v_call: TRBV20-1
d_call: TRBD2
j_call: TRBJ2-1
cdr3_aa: SARDPGGRAVDEQF

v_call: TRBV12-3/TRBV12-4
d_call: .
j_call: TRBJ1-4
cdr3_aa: ASTVGEGDKLF

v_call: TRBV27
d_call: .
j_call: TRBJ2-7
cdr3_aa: ASSTGLFREQY

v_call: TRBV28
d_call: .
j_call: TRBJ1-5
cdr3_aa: ASSLGGANQPQH

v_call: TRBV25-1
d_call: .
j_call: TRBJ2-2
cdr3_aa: ASSHLGTGELF